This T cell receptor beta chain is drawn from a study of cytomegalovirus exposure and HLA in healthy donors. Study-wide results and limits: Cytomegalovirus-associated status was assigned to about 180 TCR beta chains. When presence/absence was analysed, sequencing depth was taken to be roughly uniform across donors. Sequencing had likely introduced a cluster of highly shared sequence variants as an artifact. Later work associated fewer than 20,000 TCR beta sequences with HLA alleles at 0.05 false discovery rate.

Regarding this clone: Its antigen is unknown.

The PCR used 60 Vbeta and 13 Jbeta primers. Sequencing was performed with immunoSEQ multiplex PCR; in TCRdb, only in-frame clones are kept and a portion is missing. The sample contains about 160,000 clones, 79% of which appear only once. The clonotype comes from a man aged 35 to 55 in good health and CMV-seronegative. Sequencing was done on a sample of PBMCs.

The CDR3 DNA follows: TGTGCCAGCAGTTCAACCGCAGGGGGGAATGAAAAACTGTTTTTT. Amino acids: CASSSTAGGNEKLFF. This chain joins TRBV25-1 and TRBJ1-4, with TRBD1 identical over 7 bases. The J segment lost 5 bases and the V segment lost 5 bases, leaving 8 bases of the junction unmatched. This CDR3 contains 15 residues. Germline CDR1 and CDR2: MGHDK and SYGVNS.